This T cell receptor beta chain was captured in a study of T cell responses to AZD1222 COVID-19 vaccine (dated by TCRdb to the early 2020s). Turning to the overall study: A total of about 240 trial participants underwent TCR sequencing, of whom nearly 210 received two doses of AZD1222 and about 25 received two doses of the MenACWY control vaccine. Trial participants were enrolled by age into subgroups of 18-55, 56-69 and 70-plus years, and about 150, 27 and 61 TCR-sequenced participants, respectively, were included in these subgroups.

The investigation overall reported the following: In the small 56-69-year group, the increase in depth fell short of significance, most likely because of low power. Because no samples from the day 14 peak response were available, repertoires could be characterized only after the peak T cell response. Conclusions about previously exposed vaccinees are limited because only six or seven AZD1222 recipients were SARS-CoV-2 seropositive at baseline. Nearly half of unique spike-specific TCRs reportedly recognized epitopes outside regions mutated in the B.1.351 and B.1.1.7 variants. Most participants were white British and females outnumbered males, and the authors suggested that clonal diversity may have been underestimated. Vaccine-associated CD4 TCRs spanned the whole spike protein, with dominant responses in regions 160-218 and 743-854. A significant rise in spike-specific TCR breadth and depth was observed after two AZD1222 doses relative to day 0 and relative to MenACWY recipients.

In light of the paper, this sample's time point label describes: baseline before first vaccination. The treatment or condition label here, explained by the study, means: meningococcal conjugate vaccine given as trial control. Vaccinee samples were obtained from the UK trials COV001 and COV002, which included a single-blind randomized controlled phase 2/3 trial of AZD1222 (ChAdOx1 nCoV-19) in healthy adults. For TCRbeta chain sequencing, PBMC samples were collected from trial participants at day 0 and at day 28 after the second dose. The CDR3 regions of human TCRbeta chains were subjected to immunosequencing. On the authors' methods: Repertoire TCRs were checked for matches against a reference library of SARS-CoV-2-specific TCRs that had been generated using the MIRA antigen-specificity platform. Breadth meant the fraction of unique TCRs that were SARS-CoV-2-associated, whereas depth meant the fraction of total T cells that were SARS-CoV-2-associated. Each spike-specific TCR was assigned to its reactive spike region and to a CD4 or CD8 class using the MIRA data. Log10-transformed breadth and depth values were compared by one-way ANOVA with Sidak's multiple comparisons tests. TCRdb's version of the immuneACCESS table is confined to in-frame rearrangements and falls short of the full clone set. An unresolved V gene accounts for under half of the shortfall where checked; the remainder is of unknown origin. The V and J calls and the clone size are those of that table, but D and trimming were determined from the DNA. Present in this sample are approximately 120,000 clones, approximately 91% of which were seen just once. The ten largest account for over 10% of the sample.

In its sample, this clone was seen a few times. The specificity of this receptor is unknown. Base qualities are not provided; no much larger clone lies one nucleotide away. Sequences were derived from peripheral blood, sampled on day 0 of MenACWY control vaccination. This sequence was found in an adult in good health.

In nucleotide form, the sequence is TGTGCCAGCAGCCAAACCACTAGGGGTGGAAACACCATATATTTT. Its translation reads: CASSQTTRGGNTIYF. The chain is assembled from TRBV7-2 and TRBJ1-3; a tentative D call is TRBD1 (5 bases match). The CDR3 starts with the cysteine, ends with the phenylalanine, and has 15 residues. CDR3 DNA only is kept here, 45 bases in frame from base 1. CDR1 SGHTA and CDR2 FQGNSA were looked up in the germline V gene. Between the V and J ends, shortened by 5 bases and 3 bases respectively, the junction contains 14 bases. Beyond the CDR3, the reference TRBV7-2 and TRBJ1-3 genes provide the residues; the full variable domain reads: GAGVSQSPSNKVTEKGKDVELRCDPISGHTALYWYRQSLGQGLEFLIYFQGNSAPDKSGLPSDRFSAERTGGSVSTLTIQRTQQEDSAVYLCASSQTTRGGNTIYFGEGSWLTVV.